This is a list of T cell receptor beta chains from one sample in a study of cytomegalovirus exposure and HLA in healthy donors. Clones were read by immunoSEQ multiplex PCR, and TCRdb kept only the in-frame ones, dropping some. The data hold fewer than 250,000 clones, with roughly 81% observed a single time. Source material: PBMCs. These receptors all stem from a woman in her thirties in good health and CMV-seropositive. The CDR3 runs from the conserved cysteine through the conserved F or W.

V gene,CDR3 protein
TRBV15,CATSVAGGDTQYF
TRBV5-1,CASSSGLSNQPQHF
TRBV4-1,CASSHRDRAYNEQFF
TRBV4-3,CASSQGNLGDTEAFF
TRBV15,CATSRDHVDTQYF
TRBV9,CASSTSTGLETQYF
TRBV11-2,CASSGTGVYEQYF
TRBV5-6,CASSLYPGTTGELFF
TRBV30,CAWTRFPGRNYGYTF
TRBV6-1,CASSVVSIYEQYF
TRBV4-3,CASSQDPRVNSPLHF
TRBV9,CASSRTGDPYNEQFF
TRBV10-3,CATTLTVPGNEQYF
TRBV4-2,CASSQERSRLAGAEQYF
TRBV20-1,CSASGQRGRLF
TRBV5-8,CASSWDSRYGYTF
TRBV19,CASSARRVRDTEAFF
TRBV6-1,CASSEAGGGYTGELFF
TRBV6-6,CASRGSTDTQYF
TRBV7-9,CASSPPGQASGNTIYF
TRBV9,CASSVEGGPREQFF
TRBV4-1,CASSRLGLSLNTQYF